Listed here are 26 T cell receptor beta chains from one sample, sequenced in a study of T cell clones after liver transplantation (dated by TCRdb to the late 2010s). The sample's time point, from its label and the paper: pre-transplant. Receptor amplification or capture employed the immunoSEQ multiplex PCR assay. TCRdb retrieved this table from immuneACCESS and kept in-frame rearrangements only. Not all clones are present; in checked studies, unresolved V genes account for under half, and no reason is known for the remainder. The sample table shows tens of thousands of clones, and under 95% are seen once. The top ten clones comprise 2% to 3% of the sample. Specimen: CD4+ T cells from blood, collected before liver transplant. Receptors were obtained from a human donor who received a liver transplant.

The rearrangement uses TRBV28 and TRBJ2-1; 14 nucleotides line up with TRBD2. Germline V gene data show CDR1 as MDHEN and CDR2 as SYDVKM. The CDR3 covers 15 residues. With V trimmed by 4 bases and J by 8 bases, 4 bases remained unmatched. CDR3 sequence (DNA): TGTGCCAGCAGTTCGGGACTAGCGGGAGAACATGAGCAGTTCTTC. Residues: CASSSGLAGEHEQFF. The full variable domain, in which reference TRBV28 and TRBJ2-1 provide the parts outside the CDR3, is DVKVTQSSRYLVKRTGEKVFLECVQDMDHENMFWYRQDPGLGLRLIYFSYDVKMKEKGDIPEGYSVSREKKERFSLILESASTNQTSMYLCASSSGLAGEHEQFFGPGTRLTVL.

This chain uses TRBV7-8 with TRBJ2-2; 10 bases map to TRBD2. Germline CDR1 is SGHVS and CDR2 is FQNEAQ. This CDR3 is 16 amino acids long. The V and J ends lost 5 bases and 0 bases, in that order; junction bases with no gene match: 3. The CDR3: CASSAGLAANTGELFF. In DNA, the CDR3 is TGTGCCAGCAGCGCCGGACTAGCGGCGAACACCGGGGAGCTGTTTTTT. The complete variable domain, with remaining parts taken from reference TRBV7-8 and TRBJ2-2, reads GAGVSQSPRYKVAKRGQDVALRCDPISGHVSLFWYQQALGQGPEFLTYFQNEAQLDKSGLPSDRFFAERPEGSVSTLKIQRTQQEDSAVYLCASSAGLAANTGELFFGEGSRLTVL.

CDR3 DNA: TGTGCCAGTAGTACGTACGGGGGAGGAAACATTCAGTACTTC. Its translation: CASSTYGGGNIQYF. V is TRBV19 and J is TRBJ2-4, with D possibly TRBD2 on 6 matching bases. Germline values: CDR1 LNHDA, CDR2 SQIVND (reference sequence). The length of the CDR3 is 14 residues. V dropped 4 bases and J dropped 6 bases, with 13 bases sitting between them.

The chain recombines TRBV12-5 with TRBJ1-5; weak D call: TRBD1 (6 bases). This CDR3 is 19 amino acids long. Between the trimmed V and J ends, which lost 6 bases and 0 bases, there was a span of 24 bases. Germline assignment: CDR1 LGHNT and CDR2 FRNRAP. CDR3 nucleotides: TGTGCTAGTGGGCTTACGCCCGGGGGGCTGAGGTATAGCAATCAGCCCCAGCATTTT. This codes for CASGLTPGGLRYSNQPQHF.

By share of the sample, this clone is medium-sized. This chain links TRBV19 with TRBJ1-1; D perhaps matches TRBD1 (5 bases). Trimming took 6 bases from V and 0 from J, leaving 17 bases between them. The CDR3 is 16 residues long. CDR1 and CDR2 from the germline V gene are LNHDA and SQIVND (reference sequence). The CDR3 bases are TGTGCCAGTAGGCTGGAGGGACCCGCCGTGAACACTGAAGCTTTCTTT. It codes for CASRLEGPAVNTEAFF.

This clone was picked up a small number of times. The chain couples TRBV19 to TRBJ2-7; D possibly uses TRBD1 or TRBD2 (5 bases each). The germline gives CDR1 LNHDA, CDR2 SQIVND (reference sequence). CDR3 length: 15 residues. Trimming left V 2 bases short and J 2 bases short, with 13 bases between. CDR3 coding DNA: TGTGCCAGTAGTATAAGGGACGGGGCCGCCTACGAGCAGTACTTC. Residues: CASSIRDGAAYEQYF. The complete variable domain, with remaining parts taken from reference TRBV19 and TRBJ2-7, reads DGGITQSPKYLFRKEGQNVTLSCEQNLNHDAMYWYRQDPGQGLRLIYYSQIVNDFQKGDIAEGYSVSREKKESFPLTVTSAQKNPTAFYLCASSIRDGAAYEQYFGPGTRLTVT.

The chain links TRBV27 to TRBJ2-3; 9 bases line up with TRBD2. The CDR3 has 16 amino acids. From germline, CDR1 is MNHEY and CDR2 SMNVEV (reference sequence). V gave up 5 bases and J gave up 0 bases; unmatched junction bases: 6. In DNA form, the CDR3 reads TGTGCCAGCAGTCTATTTAGCGGGGGTAGCACAGATACGCAGTATTTT. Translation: CASSLFSGGSTDTQYF.

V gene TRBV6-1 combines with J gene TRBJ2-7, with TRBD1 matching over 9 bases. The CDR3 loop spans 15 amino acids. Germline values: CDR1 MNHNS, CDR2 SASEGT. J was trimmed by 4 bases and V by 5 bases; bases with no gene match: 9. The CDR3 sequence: CASSNPGQGVYEQYF. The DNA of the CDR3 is TGTGCCAGCAGTAACCCGGGACAGGGTGTATACGAGCAGTACTTC.

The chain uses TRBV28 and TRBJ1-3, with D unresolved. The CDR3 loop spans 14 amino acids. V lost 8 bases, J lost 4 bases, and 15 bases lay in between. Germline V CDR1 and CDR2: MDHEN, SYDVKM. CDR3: CASGGGLHGNTIYF. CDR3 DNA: TGTGCCAGCGGAGGTGGGCTTCACGGAAACACCATATATTTT.

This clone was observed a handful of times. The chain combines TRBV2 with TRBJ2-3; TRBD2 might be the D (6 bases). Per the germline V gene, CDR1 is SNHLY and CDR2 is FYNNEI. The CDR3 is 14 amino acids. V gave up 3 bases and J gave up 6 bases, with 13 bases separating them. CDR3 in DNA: TGTGCCAGCAGTGACCCCGGGACTGGTGATACGCAGTATTTT. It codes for CASSDPGTGDTQYF.

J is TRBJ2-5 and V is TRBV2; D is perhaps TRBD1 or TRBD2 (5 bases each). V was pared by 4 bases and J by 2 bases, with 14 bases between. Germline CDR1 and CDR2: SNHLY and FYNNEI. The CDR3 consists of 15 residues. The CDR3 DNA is TGTGCCAGCAGTGCGGGGACCAATTTTCAAGAGACCCAGTACTTC. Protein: CASSAGTNFQETQYF.

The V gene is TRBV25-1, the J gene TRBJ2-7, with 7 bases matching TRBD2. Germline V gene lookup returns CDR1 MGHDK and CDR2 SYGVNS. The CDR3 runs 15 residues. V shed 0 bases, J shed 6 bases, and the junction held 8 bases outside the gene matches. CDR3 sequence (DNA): TGTGCCAGCAGTGAATATGCGGGAGCTACTGGCGAGCAGTACTTC. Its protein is CASSEYAGATGEQYF.

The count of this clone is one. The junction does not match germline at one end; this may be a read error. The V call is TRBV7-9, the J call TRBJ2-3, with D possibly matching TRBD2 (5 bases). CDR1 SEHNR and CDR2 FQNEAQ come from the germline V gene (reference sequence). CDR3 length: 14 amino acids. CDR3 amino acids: CASGLGADTDTQYF. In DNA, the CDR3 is TGTGCCAGCGGCTTGGGAGCTGACACAGATACGCAGTATTTT.

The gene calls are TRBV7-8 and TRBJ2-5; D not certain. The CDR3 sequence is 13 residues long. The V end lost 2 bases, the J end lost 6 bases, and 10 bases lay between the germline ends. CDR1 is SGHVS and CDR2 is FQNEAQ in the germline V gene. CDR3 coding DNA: TGTGCCAGCAGCTTAATGGGCCAGCAGACCCAGTACTTC. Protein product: CASSLMGQQTQYF. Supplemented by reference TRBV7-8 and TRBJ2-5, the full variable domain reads GAGVSQSPRYKVAKRGQDVALRCDPISGHVSLFWYQQALGQGPEFLTYFQNEAQLDKSGLPSDRFFAERPEGSVSTLKIQRTQQEDSAVYLCASSLMGQQTQYFGPGTRLLVL.

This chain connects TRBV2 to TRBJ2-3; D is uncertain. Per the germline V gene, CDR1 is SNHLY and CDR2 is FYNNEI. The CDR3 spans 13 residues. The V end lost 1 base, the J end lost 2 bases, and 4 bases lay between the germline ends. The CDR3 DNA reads TGTGCCAGCAGTGAAGACCACACAGATACGCAGTATTTT. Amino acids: CASSEDHTDTQYF.

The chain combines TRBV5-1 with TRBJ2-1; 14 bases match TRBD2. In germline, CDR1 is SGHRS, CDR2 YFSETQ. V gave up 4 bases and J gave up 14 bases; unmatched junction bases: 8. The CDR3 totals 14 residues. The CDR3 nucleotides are TGCGCCAGCAGCGAGGGACTAGCGGGAGACTTCAAGTTCTTC. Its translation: CASSEGLAGDFKFF.

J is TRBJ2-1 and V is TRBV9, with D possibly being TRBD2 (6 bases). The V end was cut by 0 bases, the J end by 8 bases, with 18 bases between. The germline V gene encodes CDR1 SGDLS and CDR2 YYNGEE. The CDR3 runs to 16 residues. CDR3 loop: CASSVGGSGVGDEQFF. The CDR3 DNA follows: TGTGCCAGCAGCGTAGGGGGTAGCGGAGTCGGGGATGAGCAGTTCTTC.

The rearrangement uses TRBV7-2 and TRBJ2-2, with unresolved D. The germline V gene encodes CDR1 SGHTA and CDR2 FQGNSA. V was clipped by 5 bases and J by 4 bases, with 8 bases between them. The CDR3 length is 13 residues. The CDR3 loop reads CASSRPFTGELFF. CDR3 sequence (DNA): TGTGCCAGCAGCCGACCGTTCACCGGGGAGCTGTTTTTT.

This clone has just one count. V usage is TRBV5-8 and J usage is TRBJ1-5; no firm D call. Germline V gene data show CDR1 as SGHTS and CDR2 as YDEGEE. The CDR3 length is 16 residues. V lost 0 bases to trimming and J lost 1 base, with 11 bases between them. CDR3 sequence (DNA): TGTGCCAGCAGCTTGGAGGTGTTGCTCAGCAATCAGCCCCAGCATTTT. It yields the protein CASSLEVLLSNQPQHF.

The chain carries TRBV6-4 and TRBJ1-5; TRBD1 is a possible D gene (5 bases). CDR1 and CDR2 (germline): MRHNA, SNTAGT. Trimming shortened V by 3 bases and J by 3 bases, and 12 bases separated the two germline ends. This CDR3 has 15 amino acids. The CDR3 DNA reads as TGTGCCAGCAGTGAAGAGGCAGGGCACAATCAGCCCCAGCATTTT. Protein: CASSEEAGHNQPQHF.

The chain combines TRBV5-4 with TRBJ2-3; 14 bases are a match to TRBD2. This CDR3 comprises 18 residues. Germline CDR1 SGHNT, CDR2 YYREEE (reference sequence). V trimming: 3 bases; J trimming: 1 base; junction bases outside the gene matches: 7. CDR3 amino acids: CASSSWGLAGDGTDTQYF. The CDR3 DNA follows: TGTGCCAGCAGCTCGTGGGGACTAGCGGGAGATGGCACAGATACGCAGTATTTT.

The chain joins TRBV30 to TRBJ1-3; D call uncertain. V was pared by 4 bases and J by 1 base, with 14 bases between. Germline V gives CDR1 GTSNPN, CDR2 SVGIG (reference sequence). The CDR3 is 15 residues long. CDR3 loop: CAWTQSSTSGNTIYF. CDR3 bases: TGTGCCTGGACCCAATCAAGTACTTCTGGAAACACCATATATTTT.

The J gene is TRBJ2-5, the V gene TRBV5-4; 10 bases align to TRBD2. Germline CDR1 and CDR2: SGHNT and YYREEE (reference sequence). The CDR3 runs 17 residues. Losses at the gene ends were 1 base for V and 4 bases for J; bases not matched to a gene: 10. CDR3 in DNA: TGTGCCAGCAGCTTGAGGGGTCCAGCGGGAGGGCGAGAGACCCAGTACTTC. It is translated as CASSLRGPAGGRETQYF.

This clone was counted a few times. CDR3 sequence (DNA): TGTGCTAGTGGAGACGGGACCATCACAGATACGCAGTATTTT. This translates into CASGDGTITDTQYF. J is TRBJ2-3 and V is TRBV12-5, with D perhaps matching TRBD1 or TRBD2 (5 bases each). V was cut by 6 bases and J by 2 bases, with 12 bases left in between. This CDR3 spans 14 amino acids. The V gene's germline CDR1 is LGHNT and CDR2 FRNRAP.

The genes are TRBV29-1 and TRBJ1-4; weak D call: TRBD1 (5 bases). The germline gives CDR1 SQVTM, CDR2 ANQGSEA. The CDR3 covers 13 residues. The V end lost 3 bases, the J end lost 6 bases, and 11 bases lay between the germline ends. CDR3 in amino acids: CSVERTGDEKLFF. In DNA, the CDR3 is TGCAGCGTTGAGAGGACGGGGGATGAAAAACTGTTTTTT.

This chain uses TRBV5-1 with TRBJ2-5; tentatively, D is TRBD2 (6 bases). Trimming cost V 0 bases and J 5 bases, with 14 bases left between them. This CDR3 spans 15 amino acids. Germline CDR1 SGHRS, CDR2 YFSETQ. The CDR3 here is CASSLGEALGETQYF. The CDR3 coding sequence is TGCGCCAGCAGCTTGGGGGAGGCCCTGGGGGAGACCCAGTACTTC.